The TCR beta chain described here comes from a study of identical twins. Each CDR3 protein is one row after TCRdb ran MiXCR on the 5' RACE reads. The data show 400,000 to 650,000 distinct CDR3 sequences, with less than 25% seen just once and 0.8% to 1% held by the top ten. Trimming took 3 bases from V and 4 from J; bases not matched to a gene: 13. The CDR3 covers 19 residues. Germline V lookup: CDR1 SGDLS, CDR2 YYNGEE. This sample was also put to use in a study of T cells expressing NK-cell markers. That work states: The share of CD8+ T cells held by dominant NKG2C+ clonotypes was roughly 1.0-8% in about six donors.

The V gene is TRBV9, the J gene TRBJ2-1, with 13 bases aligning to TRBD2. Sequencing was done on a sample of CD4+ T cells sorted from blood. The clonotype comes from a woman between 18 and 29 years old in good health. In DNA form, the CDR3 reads TGTGCCAGCAGCGAGTGGGGACTAGCGGGACAACTTCTTTACAATGAGCAGTTCTTC. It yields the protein CASSEWGLAGQLLYNEQFF.